This T cell receptor (beta chain) was identified in a study of cytomegalovirus exposure and HLA in healthy donors. Study-wide results and caveats: The study found most TCR sequences rare, yet found some public TCRs in many donors. In a later analysis, most CMV-associated TCR beta chains appeared HLA-restricted.

PCR employed 60 Vbeta and 13 Jbeta primers. Assay used: immunoSEQ multiplex PCR; TCRdb lists only in-frame clones, some missing. This table holds some 200,000 clones, approximately 78% found once. This CDR3 has 14 amino acids. Trimming shortened V by 4 bases and J by 7 bases, and 19 bases separated the two germline ends. Germline-derived CDR1 and CDR2 are SQVTM and ANQGSEA. This clone was observed once. Its antigen remains unknown. Sequencing was done on a sample of PBMCs. The TCR was taken from a woman in her 50s in good health and CMV-seropositive. V usage is TRBV29-1 and J usage is TRBJ2-5, with D possibly matching TRBD1 (5 bases). As DNA, the CDR3 is TGCAGCGTTGGCGGTCAGCAAAAAGGGGTGACCCAGTACTTC. Its protein is CSVGGQQKGVTQYF.